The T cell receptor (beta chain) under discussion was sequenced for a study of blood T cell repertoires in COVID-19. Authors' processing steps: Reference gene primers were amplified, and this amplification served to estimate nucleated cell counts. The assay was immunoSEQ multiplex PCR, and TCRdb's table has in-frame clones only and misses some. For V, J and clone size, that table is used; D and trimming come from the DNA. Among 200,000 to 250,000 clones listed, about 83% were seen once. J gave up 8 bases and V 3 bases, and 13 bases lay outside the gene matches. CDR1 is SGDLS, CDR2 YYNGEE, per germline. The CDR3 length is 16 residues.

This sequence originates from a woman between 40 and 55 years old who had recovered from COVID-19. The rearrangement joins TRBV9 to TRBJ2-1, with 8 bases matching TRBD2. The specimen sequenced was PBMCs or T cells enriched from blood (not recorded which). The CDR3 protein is CASSARVGGRLDEQFF. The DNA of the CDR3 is TGTGCCAGCAGCGCCCGAGTTGGCGGGAGGTTGGATGAGCAGTTCTTC.